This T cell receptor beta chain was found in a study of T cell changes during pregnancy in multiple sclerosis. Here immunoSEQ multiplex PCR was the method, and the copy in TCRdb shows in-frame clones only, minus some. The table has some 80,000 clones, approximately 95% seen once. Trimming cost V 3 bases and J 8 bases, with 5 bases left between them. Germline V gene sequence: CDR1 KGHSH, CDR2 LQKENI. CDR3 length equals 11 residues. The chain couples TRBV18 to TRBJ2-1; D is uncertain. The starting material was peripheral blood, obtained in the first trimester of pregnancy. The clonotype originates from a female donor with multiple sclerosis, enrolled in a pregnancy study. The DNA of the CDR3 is TGTGCCAGCTCACCGGGCGATGAGCAGTTCTTC. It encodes CASSPGDEQFF.